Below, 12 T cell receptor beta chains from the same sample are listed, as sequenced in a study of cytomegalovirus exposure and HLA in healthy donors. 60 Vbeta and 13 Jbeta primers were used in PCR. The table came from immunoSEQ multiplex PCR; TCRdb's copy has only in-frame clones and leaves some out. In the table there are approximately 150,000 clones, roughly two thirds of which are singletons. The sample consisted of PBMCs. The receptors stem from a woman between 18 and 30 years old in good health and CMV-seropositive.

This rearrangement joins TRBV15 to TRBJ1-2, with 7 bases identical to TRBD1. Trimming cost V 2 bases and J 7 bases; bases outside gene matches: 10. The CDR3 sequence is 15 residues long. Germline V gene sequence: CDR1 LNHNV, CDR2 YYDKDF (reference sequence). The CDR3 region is CATSRIRQGASGYTF. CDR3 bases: TGTGCCACCAGCAGAATAAGACAGGGCGCCAGTGGCTACACCTTC.

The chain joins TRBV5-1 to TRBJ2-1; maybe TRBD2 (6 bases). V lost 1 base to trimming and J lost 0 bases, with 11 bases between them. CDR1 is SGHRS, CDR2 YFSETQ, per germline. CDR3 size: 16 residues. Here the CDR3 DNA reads TGCGCCAGCAGCTTGACTAGCTCTAGCTCCTACAATGAGCAGTTCTTC. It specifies CASSLTSSSSYNEQFF.

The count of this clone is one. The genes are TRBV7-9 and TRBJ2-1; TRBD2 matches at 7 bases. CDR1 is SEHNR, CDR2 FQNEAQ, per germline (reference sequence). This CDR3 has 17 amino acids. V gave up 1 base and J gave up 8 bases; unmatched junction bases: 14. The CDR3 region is CASSLVVSSGDSYEQFF. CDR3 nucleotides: TGTGCCAGCAGCTTAGTGGTATCCAGCGGGGATTCTTATGAGCAGTTCTTC.

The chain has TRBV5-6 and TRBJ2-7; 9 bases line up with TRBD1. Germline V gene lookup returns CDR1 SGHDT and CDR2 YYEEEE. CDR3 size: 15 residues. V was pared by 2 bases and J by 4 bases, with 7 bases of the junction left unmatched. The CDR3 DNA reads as TGTGCCAGCAGCTTTCTCCGGACAGGGGCATACGAGCAGTACTTC. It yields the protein CASSFLRTGAYEQYF. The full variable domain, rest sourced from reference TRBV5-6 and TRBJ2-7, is DAGVTQSPTHLIKTRGQQVTLRCSPKSGHDTVSWYQQALGQGPQFIFQYYEEEERQRGNFPDRFSGHQFPNYSSELNVNALLLGDSALYLCASSFLRTGAYEQYFGPGTRLTVT.

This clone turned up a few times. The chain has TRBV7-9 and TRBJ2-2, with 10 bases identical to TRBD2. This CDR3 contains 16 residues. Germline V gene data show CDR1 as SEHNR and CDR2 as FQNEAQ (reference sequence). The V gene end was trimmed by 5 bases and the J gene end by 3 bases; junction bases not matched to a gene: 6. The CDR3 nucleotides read TGTGCCAGCAGCCCAGGACTAGCGGAATACACCGGGGAGCTGTTTTTT. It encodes CASSPGLAEYTGELFF.

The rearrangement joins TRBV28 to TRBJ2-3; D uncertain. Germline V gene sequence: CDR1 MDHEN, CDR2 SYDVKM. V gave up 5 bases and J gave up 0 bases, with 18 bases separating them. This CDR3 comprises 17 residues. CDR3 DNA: TGTGCCAGCAGTCCGGCGCGTCAGGCGTCTAGCACAGATACGCAGTATTTT. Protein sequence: CASSPARQASSTDTQYF.

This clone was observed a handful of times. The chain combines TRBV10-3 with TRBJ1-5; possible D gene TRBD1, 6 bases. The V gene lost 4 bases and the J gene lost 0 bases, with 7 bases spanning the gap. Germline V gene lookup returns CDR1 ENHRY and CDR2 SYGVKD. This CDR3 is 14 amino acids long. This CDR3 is CAISGTVSNQPQHF. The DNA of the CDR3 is TGTGCCATCAGTGGGACAGTTAGCAATCAGCCCCAGCATTTT.

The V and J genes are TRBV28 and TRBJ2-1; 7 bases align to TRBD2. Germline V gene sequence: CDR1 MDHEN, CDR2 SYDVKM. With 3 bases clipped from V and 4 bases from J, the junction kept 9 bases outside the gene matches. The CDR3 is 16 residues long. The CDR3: CASSLTSTQLYNEQFF. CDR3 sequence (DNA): TGTGCCAGCAGTTTGACTAGCACCCAATTATACAATGAGCAGTTCTTC.

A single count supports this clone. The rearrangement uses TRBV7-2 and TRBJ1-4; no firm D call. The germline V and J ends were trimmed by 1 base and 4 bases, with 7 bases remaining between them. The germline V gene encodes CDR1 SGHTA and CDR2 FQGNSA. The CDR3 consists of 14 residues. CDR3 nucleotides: TGTGCCAGCAGCTTAGAACTGATTAATGAAAAACTGTTTTTT. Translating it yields CASSLELINEKLFF.

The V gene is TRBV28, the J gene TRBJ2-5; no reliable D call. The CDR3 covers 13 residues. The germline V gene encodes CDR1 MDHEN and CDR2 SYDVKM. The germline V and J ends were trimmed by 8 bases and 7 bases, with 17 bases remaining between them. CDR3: CASRIEATGTQYF. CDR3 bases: TGTGCCAGCCGCATTGAGGCTACCGGGACCCAGTACTTC.

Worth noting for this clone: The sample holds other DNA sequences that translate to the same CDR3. This CDR3 reads CASSVTGGTEAFF. The CDR3 region has the DNA TGTGCCAGCAGCGTTACGGGGGGCACTGAAGCTTTCTTT. V gene TRBV9 combines with J gene TRBJ1-1; possible D gene TRBD1, 5 bases. V was shortened by 2 bases and J by 4 bases, with 9 bases between the two germline ends. Germline-derived CDR1 and CDR2 are SGDLS and YYNGEE. This CDR3 has 13 residues.

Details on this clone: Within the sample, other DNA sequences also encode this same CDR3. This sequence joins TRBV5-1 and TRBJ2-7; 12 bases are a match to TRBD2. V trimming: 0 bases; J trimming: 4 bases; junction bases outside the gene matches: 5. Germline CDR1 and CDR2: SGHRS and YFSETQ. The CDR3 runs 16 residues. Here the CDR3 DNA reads TGCGCCAGCAGCTTGGGACTAGCGGGAGCTTCGTACGAGCAGTACTTC. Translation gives CASSLGLAGASYEQYF. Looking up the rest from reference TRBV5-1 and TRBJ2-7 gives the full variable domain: KAGVTQTPRYLIKTRGQQVTLSCSPISGHRSVSWYQQTPGQGLQFLFEYFSETQRNKGNFPGRFSGRQFSNSRSEMNVSTLELGDSALYLCASSLGLAGASYEQYFGPGTRLTVT.